This entry features one T cell receptor (beta chain) sequence. This clonotype was counted ten times or more. No antigen is known for it. No clone much larger than this one lies a single base away; base qualities are absent. Graves' hyperthyroidism was defined as stable when no progression to ophthalmopathy occurred over 18 months of follow-up. The hyperthyroidism patients were between 18 and 65 years old and newly diagnosed, with a disease duration of less than 2 months. The study excluded patients with uncontrolled infections, other autoimmune diseases, pregnancy or lactation. Clinical symptoms, serum thyroxine and TRAb, thyroid ultrasound, and orbital computed tomography formed the basis for the diagnoses. PBMCs were isolated from 10 ml of fresh peripheral blood by Ficoll-Paque density gradient centrifugation. Total RNA was extracted using Trizol reagent, and RNA quality was assessed on an Agilent 2100 Bioanalyzer.

V sheds 2 bases and J sheds 5 bases, leaving 22 bases between their ends. CDR1 and CDR2 are drawn from the germline V gene (reference sequence): DFQATT, SNEGSKA. CDR3 length: 17 amino acids, cysteine to phenylalanine. CDR3 DNA is the only sequence kept; it has 51 bases, read in frame from the first base. The data were obtained in a study of T cells in Graves' hyperthyroidism and ophthalmopathy (dated by TCRdb to the late 2010s). For context, the study as a whole: Peripheral blood was sampled at the time of initial diagnosis, prior to any treatment. A discovery cohort of roughly 100 patients, approximately 45 with Graves' ophthalmopathy and 55 to 60 with stable Graves' hyperthyroidism, was used to find distinguishing TCR V-J signatures. An independent validation cohort of under 20 hyperthyroidism patients and about 15 patients who later progressed to ophthalmopathy tested prospective prediction of ophthalmopathy. For training and testing, the approximately 92 patients in the discovery cohort were randomly divided in a 7:3 ratio. The study also compared thyroid tissue and blood T-cell repertoires from five or six Graves' hyperthyroidism patients. Following sampling, methimazole starting at 30 mg daily was given to hyperthyroidism patients, and high-dose intravenous methylprednisolone was given to ophthalmopathy patients. The paper reports TCR Vbeta CDR3 sequencing of some 140 peripheral blood samples: approximately 41 ophthalmopathy, about 75 hyperthyroidism and around 17 progressor patients. Study-wide conclusions, independent of this receptor: In cross-validation, a model built on a 13 V-J signature told ophthalmopathy apart from stable hyperthyroidism with under 90% sensitivity and around 84% specificity, and in testing the same model reached 80%/75%. Most expanded thyroid clonotypes (frequency above 0.001) were also detected in blood, suggesting blood repertoires may reflect thyroid immune responses. No statistical method was used to set the sample size in advance, and investigators knew the group allocation. In validation, the model predicted progression to ophthalmopathy a median of 6.5 months before onset, with about 71% sensitivity and 72.22% specificity.

Amplification of TCR beta CDR3 regions was carried out from RNA transcripts. A first-round RT-PCR of the TCR CDR3 used the HTBI primer set with the Qiagen OneStep RT-PCR kit. Libraries were constructed in a second round of multiplex PCR, after which size selection and purification were carried out. The libraries were sequenced on an Illumina HiSeq2000 using paired-end 100 bp reads. The study's own analysis went as follows. Raw data were processed with SOAPnuke, discarding reads with adapters, uncalled bases, mean Phred below 15, or no exact constant-primer or identifier match. COPE v1.2.5 was used to merge high-quality paired reads, and clonotypes were defined as unique nucleotide sequences. MiTCR v1.1 was used to align clonotypes to the IMGT TRBV, TRBD and TRBJ reference segments. The analysis included only V-J combinations with a frequency above 0.0001, which together covered over 98% of the repertoires. The TCS score was defined as the ratio of F50 (clonal expansion) to E x V (chaos), calculated using BLOSUM62-based TCRdist between CDR3 peptides within each V-J. Welch's t-statistics and random forest reduced some 510 V-J features to roughly 13, which were used in a naive Bayes classifier (R e1071). TCRdb handled the public reads itself, with Q25 trimming in fastp and clone calling in MiXCR, and kept productive beta chains. One record per CDR3 amino acid sequence lists the most common genes and DNA. The V and J calls here are based on TCRdb, not the publication. The sample table shows around 580,000 distinct CDR3 sequences, and approximately 16% are seen once. The ten largest clones take up around 18% of the sample.

The source is a woman aged 18-29 years with Graves' hyperthyroidism. The rearranged chain carries TRBV20-1 and TRBJ2-1, with TRBD2 perhaps the D gene, on 6 matching bases. Sample: blood. The sequence in DNA is TGCAGTGCTAGATACCCCCTAGCGAGCGGACCTAACAATGAGCAGTTCTTC. This is translated as CSARYPLASGPNNEQFF.